This T cell receptor (beta chain) was captured in a study of T-cell memory formation after mild COVID-19. 5'RACE with constant-segment primers built TCRalpha and TCRbeta cDNA libraries with UMIs. MiXCR, applied by TCRdb to the 5' RACE reads, yields one record per CDR3 protein. The sample has approximately 200,000 distinct CDR3 sequences, 16% seen once. The table lists this clonotype with a few counts. The CDR3 consists of 15 residues. With 7 bases clipped from V and 5 bases from J, the junction kept 5 bases outside the gene matches. Per germline, CDR1 SEHNR and CDR2 FQNEAQ (reference sequence). This clonotype was obtained from an adult woman who had mild COVID-19 (a few samples of this study predate the infection). Cell type and time point are not known. The J gene is TRBJ2-5, the V gene TRBV7-9, with TRBD2 matching over 15 bases. Sequenced material: PBMCs or a T cell subset sorted from them (not recorded which). CDR3 amino acids: CASNSGLAGGETQYF. The CDR3 nucleotides are TGTGCCAGCAACTCGGGACTAGCGGGAGGCGAGACCCAGTACTTC. The complete variable domain, with remaining parts taken from reference TRBV7-9 and TRBJ2-5, reads DTGVSQNPRHKITKRGQNVTFRCDPISEHNRLYWYRQTLGQGPEFLTYFQNEAQLEKSRLLSDRFSAERPKGSFSTLEIQRTEQGDSAMYLCASNSGLAGGETQYFGPGTRLLVL.